This TCR beta chain stems from a study of OX40 agonist ivuxolimab in advanced cancers. As for the study in general: Ivuxolimab, which patients received intravenously every 2 weeks, was dosed at 0.01 to 10 mg/kg.

Overall study results and limits: With doses of 0.1 to 3.0 mg/kg, CD4+ and CD8+ blood T cells had undergone clonal expansion by week 6.

Points on this clone: Its antigen remains unknown.

Trimming took off 0 bases at V and 0 bases at J, with 8 bases between the two ends. This CDR3 spans 15 amino acids. Germline CDR1 reads SGDLS; CDR2 reads YYNGEE. Clones were read by immunoSEQ multiplex PCR, and TCRdb kept only the in-frame ones, dropping some. This table has some 35,000 clones, roughly 80% appearing once. Patients were excluded for autoimmune disease history or systemic immunosuppression. The receptor was derived from an adult with an advanced solid tumor such as melanoma, head and neck, liver or kidney cancer. The V call is TRBV9, the J call TRBJ2-3; D is ambiguous. The input for sequencing was CD4+ or CD8+ T cells sorted from blood, taken in a trial of the OX40 agonist ivuxolimab. For the CDR3, the DNA is TGTGCCAGCAGCGTAGCTAGATCTAGCACAGATACGCAGTATTTT. Translated: CASSVARSSTDTQYF.